Detailed here is one T cell receptor (beta chain). These data come from a study of blood T cells in healthy people across ages. With 4 bases removed from V and 7 bases from J, the gap between germline ends came to 13 bases. Looked up from germline, CDR1 is MNHEY and CDR2 is SMNVEV (reference sequence). The CDR3 totals 13 residues. A J-beta primer mix and a sample-barcoded 5' primer were used in a second PCR of roughly 6 to 12 cycles. TCRdb re-analysed the 5' RACE reads in MiXCR, keeping a single row per CDR3 protein. The sample shows 650,000 to 700,000 distinct CDR3 sequences, 52% of them seen only once.

Sequencing was done on a sample of blood. This clonotype was sampled from a woman older than 75 in good health. V usage is TRBV27 and J usage is TRBJ1-2; unclear D gene. CDR3 amino acids: CASSSLGLRGYTF. As DNA, the CDR3 is TGTGCCAGCAGTTCCCTCGGCCTGCGTGGCTACACCTTC.